This entry lists 3 T cell receptor beta chains sequenced from one sample in a study of blood T cell repertoires in COVID-19. Some clones are missing from TCRdb's copy, which holds only in-frame ones; the method was immunoSEQ multiplex PCR. The data show under 200,000 clones, around 87% seen once. Material for sequencing was peripheral blood. The receptors shown here come from a young man with acute or convalescent COVID-19.

The chain joins TRBV14 to TRBJ2-2; the D is unclear. V was trimmed by 1 base and J by 6 bases, leaving 6 bases between them. CDR1 is SGHDN, CDR2 FVKESK, per germline. The CDR3 covers 13 residues. The CDR3 reads CASSQVSSGELFF. The DNA for the CDR3 is TGTGCCAGCAGCCAAGTATCGTCCGGGGAGCTGTTTTTT.

In the case of this clone: Other DNA sequences of this sample code for an identical CDR3. The chain joins TRBV3-1 (or the pseudogene TRBV3-2) to TRBJ1-6, with TRBD1 identical over 7 bases. Unmatched junction bases numbered 2, after V lost 5 bases and J lost 4 bases. The CDR3 length is 14 residues. CDR1 is LGHDT, CDR2 YNNKEL, per germline (reference sequence). The CDR3 nucleotides read TGTGCCAGCAGCTTGGGACAGTATAATTCACCCCTCCACTTT. This sequence encodes CASSLGQYNSPLHF.

V is TRBV5-4 and J is TRBJ2-1, with 7 positions matching TRBD1. V lost 0 bases and J lost 4; bases outside the gene matches: 7. The CDR3 length is 16 residues. Germline CDR1 and CDR2: SGHNT and YYREEE (reference sequence). The CDR3 nucleotides read TGTGCCAGCAGCTTGGGAGGGACAGCTAATTACAATGAGCAGTTCTTC. This gives the protein CASSLGGTANYNEQFF.